Listed below are T cell receptor beta chains from one sample, sequenced in a study of monozygotic twins with inflammatory bowel disease. TCRdb reprocessed the 5' RACE reads, with one entry per CDR3 protein and no DNA. This sample contains 88,000 or so distinct CDR3 sequences. Specimen: blood. The receptors derive from a human donor with ulcerative colitis or Crohn's disease, or a healthy co-twin of an affected twin (not recorded which). The CDR3 runs from the conserved cysteine through the conserved F or W.

v_gene: TRBV7-9
j_gene: TRBJ2-1
CDR3aa: CASTWTGGRNEQFF

v_gene: TRBV7-6
j_gene: TRBJ2-2
CDR3aa: CASSPDGAGELFF

v_gene: TRBV7-2
j_gene: TRBJ1-1
CDR3aa: CASSLGLNWAEAFF

v_gene: TRBV3-1
j_gene: TRBJ1-1
CDR3aa: CASSQDRGPPFF

v_gene: TRBV12-3/TRBV12-4
j_gene: TRBJ1-5
CDR3aa: CASSWANQPQHF

v_gene: TRBV2
j_gene: TRBJ1-1
CDR3aa: CASRGQANTEAFF

v_gene: TRBV20-1
j_gene: TRBJ1-2
CDR3aa: CSASAVGDIDYGYTF

v_gene: TRBV6-1
j_gene: TRBJ1-2
CDR3aa: CASSEQGAYGYTF

v_gene: TRBV27
j_gene: TRBJ1-1
CDR3aa: CASTRQGAYTEAFF

v_gene: TRBV12-3/TRBV12-4
j_gene: TRBJ2-1
CDR3aa: CASSSSGGSYNEQFF

v_gene: TRBV3-1
j_gene: TRBJ1-1
CDR3aa: CASSQLPTRNTEAFF

v_gene: TRBV5-6
j_gene: TRBJ2-3
CDR3aa: CASSPGVDSATDTQYF

v_gene: TRBV20-1
j_gene: TRBJ1-2
CDR3aa: CSASPRLLNYGYTF

v_gene: TRBV4-2
j_gene: TRBJ2-1
CDR3aa: CASSQDGGNYNEQFF

v_gene: TRBV15
j_gene: TRBJ1-2
CDR3aa: CATSRPPPVEGHYGYTF

v_gene: TRBV7-6
j_gene: TRBJ2-5
CDR3aa: CASSQTTANQETQYF

v_gene: TRBV20-1
j_gene: TRBJ2-7
CDR3aa: CSASRRGGLYEQYF

v_gene: TRBV2
j_gene: TRBJ2-2
CDR3aa: CASKRSQTGTGELFF

v_gene: TRBV12-3/TRBV12-4
j_gene: TRBJ2-5
CDR3aa: CASSFGRLFQETQYF

v_gene: TRBV5-5
j_gene: TRBJ2-1
CDR3aa: CASSLVLAGAREQFF

v_gene: TRBV11-2
j_gene: TRBJ1-1
CDR3aa: CASSTRQKNTEAFF

v_gene: TRBV18
j_gene: TRBJ1-1
CDR3aa: CASSRTGRGTEAFF

v_gene: TRBV7-2
j_gene: TRBJ2-2
CDR3aa: CASSLVSGYTGELFF

v_gene: TRBV9
j_gene: TRBJ1-4
CDR3aa: CASSTARGAGEKLFF